The 13 T cell receptor beta chains given below trace back to one sample, sequenced in a study of cytomegalovirus exposure and HLA in healthy donors. The study ran its PCR with 60 Vbeta and 13 Jbeta primers. Repertoires were generated with immunoSEQ multiplex PCR, while TCRdb's copy carries only in-frame clones and drops some. The table shows more than 100,000 clones, with approximately 80% occurring only once. Sequenced sample: PBMCs. The receptor source for this set is a man in his fifties or sixties in good health and CMV-seronegative.

J is TRBJ2-1 and V is TRBV5-5; 10 bases agree with TRBD2. CDR3 size: 16 residues. Germline V lookup: CDR1 SGHKS, CDR2 YYEKEE (reference sequence). V was pared by 2 bases and J by 6 bases, with 8 bases of the junction left unmatched. The CDR3 is CASSLLAGRIPNEQFF. CDR3 DNA: TGTGCCAGCAGCTTACTAGCGGGACGAATCCCCAATGAGCAGTTCTTC.

This clone was seen once. The chain carries TRBV7-3 and TRBJ2-1; 7 nucleotides match TRBD1. Germline-derived CDR1 and CDR2 are SGHTA and FQGTGA. The V and J ends lost 5 bases and 5 bases, in that order; junction bases with no gene match: 3. The CDR3 covers 13 residues. CDR3 amino acids: CASSETGNNEQFF. As DNA, the CDR3 is TGTGCCAGCAGCGAGACAGGGAACAATGAGCAGTTCTTC.

The chain employs TRBV6-5 and TRBJ2-5; 9 nucleotides line up with TRBD2. J was trimmed by 3 bases and V by 0 bases; bases with no gene match: 5. The CDR3 loop spans 16 amino acids. CDR1 is MNHEY and CDR2 is SVGAGI in the germline V gene. This CDR3 is CASSYSPLAGEETQYF. The CDR3, as DNA: TGTGCCAGCAGTTACTCGCCCTTAGCGGGAGAAGAGACCCAGTACTTC.

This clone was observed a single time. The V call is TRBV7-3, the J call TRBJ2-5; tentatively, D is TRBD2 (5 bases). V lost 2 bases and J 5 bases, leaving 9 bases between the germline ends. Germline V gene lookup returns CDR1 SGHTA and CDR2 FQGTGA. The CDR3 has 13 amino acids. CDR3 in amino acids: CASSLGGLETQYF. The CDR3 coding sequence is TGTGCCAGCAGCTTAGGAGGACTCGAGACCCAGTACTTC.

The sample holds a few counts of this clone. The chain uses TRBV4-3 and TRBJ1-5; unclear D gene. The CDR3 totals 14 residues. Germline-derived CDR1 and CDR2 are LGHNA and YSLEER. V was trimmed by 0 bases and J by 4 bases, leaving 7 bases between them. CDR3 region: CASSQDLGNQPQHF. The CDR3, as DNA: TGCGCCAGCAGCCAAGATCTCGGGAATCAGCCCCAGCATTTT.

The rearrangement joins TRBV6-5 to TRBJ1-1; 9 bases fit TRBD1. The length of the CDR3 is 15 residues. The germline V gene encodes CDR1 MNHEY and CDR2 SVGAGI. J gave up 4 bases and V 2 bases, and 5 bases lay outside the gene matches. The chain's CDR3 is CASSYGTGSRTEAFF. CDR3 DNA sequence: TGTGCCAGCAGTTACGGGACAGGGTCTCGCACTGAAGCTTTCTTT.

This clone was counted a few times. The chain couples TRBV10-3 to TRBJ2-2, with 8 bases that match TRBD1. The CDR3 contains 17 residues. Per germline, CDR1 ENHRY and CDR2 SYGVKD. With 2 bases clipped from V and 6 bases from J, the junction kept 11 bases outside the gene matches. CDR3 residues: CAISEGRQGAIAGELFF. CDR3 coding DNA: TGTGCCATCAGTGAGGGGAGGCAGGGGGCGATCGCCGGGGAGCTGTTTTTT.

The DNA of the CDR3 is TGCGCCAGCAGCCAAGTCCTAACAGGGGGGACGTCTGAAGCTTTCTTT. Protein sequence: CASSQVLTGGTSEAFF. V gene TRBV4-1 combines with J gene TRBJ1-1, with 8 bases matching TRBD1. This CDR3 spans 16 amino acids. With 1 base clipped from V and 6 bases from J, the junction kept 10 bases outside the gene matches. The germline CDR1 and CDR2 sequences are MGHRA and YSYEKL.

The chain links TRBV19 to TRBJ2-6; perhaps TRBD1 as D (5 bases). The V end was cut by 5 bases, the J end by 5 bases, with 22 bases between. This CDR3 region has 18 residues. The germline CDR1 and CDR2 sequences are LNHDA and SQIVND (reference sequence). Written as DNA, the CDR3 is TGTGCCAGTAGTCAAACGAACGTGCCAGGGCCCCGGGCCAACGTCCTGACTTTC. Its protein product is CASSQTNVPGPRANVLTF. The variable domain in full, completed from reference TRBV19 and TRBJ2-6, reads DGGITQSPKYLFRKEGQNVTLSCEQNLNHDAMYWYRQDPGQGLRLIYYSQIVNDFQKGDIAEGYSVSREKKESFPLTVTSAQKNPTAFYLCASSQTNVPGPRANVLTFGAGSRLTVL.

The J gene is TRBJ2-3, the V gene TRBV14, with 10 nucleotides matching TRBD2. This CDR3 is 15 amino acids long. CDR1 SGHDN and CDR2 FVKESK come from the germline V gene. The V and J ends lost 5 bases and 8 bases, in that order; junction bases with no gene match: 10. CDR3 amino acids: CASSKGASGSSTQYF. The CDR3 DNA reads TGTGCCAGCAGCAAAGGGGCTAGCGGGAGTAGTACGCAGTATTTT.

Comments on this clone: This same CDR3 is encoded by further DNA sequences in the sample. Written as DNA, the CDR3 is TGTGCCAGCAGTGAAGACGGGGGCACAGATACGCAGTATTTT. Residues: CASSEDGGTDTQYF. The rearrangement links TRBV6-1 to TRBJ2-3; possible D gene TRBD2, 5 bases. CDR3 length: 14 amino acids. Germline V gene sequence: CDR1 MNHNS, CDR2 SASEGT. V was clipped by 1 base and J by 1 base, with 6 bases between them.

This chain uses TRBV7-9 with TRBJ1-2, with D possibly TRBD1 on 5 matching bases. V was clipped by 4 bases and J by 7 bases, with 10 bases between them. CDR3 length: 12 amino acids. Looked up from germline, CDR1 is SEHNR and CDR2 is FQNEAQ (reference sequence). CDR3 DNA: TGTGCCAGCAGCTATAAAGACAGTGGCTACACCTTC. It yields the protein CASSYKDSGYTF. The full variable domain, with the rest looked up from reference TRBV7-9 and TRBJ1-2, is DTGVSQNPRHKITKRGQNVTFRCDPISEHNRLYWYRQTLGQGPEFLTYFQNEAQLEKSRLLSDRFSAERPKGSFSTLEIQRTEQGDSAMYLCASSYKDSGYTFGSGTRLTVV.

This clone was recorded a few times. V is TRBV7-2 and J is TRBJ2-7; D perhaps matches TRBD2 (5 bases). This CDR3 is 15 amino acids long. Germline-derived CDR1 and CDR2 are SGHTA and FQGNSA. V was clipped by 4 bases and J by 0 bases, with 13 bases between them. The chain's CDR3 is CASSYSGLSSYEQYF. The CDR3 coding sequence is TGTGCCAGCAGCTACTCGGGGTTAAGCTCCTACGAGCAGTACTTC.